What follows describes a single TCR beta chain. What it binds is not known. This sample is drawn from a study of T-cell reconstitution after alpha-beta-depleted transplantation in children. The study, taken as a whole, reports: Diversity and T-cell counts at one year after transplant derived mostly from new T cells. Expanded graft clones numbering several hundred reportedly gave rise to alpha-beta T cells about two months after transplant.

The CDR3 length is 14 residues. Germline CDR1 is SEHNR and CDR2 is FQNEAQ (reference sequence). Trimming removed 0 bases at V and 5 bases at J, with 10 bases between. Library preparation (for TCRbeta) was performed with unique molecular identifiers. MiXCR, applied by TCRdb to the PCR reads, yields one record per CDR3 protein. The sample records approximately 800,000 distinct CDR3 sequences, less than 20% being singletons. The genes are TRBV7-9 and TRBJ1-1; maybe TRBD1 (5 bases). The source is a male patient younger than 18 who had a stem cell transplant for acute lymphoblastic leukemia, so the T cells may come from the graft donor. The sample was PBMCs, mostly from graft donor cells, taken 360 days after TCRalphabeta/CD19-depleted stem cell transplant. The CDR3 loop reads CASSLALGGTEAFF. The CDR3 bases are TGTGCCAGCAGCTTAGCGCTGGGGGGGACTGAAGCTTTCTTT.